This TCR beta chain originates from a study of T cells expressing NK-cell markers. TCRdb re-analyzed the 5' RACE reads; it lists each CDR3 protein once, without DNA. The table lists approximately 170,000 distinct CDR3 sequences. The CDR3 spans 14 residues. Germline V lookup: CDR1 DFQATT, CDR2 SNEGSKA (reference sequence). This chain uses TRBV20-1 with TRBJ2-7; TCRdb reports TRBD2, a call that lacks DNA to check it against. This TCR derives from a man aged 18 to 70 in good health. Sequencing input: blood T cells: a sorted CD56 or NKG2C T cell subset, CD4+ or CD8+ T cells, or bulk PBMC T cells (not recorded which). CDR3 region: CSARGVPSTYEQYF.